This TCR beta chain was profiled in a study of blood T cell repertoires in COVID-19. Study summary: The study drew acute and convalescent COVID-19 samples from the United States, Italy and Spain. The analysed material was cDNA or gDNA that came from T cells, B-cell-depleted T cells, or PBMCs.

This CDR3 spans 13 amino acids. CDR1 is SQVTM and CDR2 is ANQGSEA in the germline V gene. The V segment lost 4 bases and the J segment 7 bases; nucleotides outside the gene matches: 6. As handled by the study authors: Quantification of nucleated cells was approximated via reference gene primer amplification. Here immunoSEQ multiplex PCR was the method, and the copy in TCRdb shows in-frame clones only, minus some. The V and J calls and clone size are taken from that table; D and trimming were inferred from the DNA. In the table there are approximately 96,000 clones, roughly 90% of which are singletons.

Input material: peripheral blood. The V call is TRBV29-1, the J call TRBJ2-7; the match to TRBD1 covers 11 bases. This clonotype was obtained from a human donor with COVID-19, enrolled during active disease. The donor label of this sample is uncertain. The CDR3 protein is CSVAGQGAWEQYF. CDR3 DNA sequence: TGCAGCGTTGCAGGACAGGGGGCGTGGGAGCAGTACTTC.